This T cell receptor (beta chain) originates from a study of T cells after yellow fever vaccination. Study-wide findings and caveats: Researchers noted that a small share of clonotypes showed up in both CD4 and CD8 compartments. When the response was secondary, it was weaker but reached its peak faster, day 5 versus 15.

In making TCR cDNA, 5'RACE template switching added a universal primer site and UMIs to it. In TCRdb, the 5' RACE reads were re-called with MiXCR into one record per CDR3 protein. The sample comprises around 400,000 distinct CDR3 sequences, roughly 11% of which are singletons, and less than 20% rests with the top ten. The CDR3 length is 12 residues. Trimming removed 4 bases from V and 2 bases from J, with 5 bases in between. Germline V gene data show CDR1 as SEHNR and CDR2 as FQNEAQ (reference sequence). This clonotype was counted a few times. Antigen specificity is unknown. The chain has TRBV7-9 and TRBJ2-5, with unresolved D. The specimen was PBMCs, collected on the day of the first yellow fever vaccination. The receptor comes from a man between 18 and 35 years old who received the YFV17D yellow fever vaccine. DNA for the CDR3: TGTGCCAGCAGCTACAGACAAGAGACCCAGTACTTC. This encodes CASSYRQETQYF.